This paragraph reports one T cell receptor beta chain. The data were taken from a study of cytomegalovirus exposure and HLA in healthy donors. The PCR was carried out with 60 Vbeta primers and 13 Jbeta primers. Sequencing was performed with immunoSEQ multiplex PCR; in TCRdb, only in-frame clones are kept and a portion is missing. The sample yields more than 40,000 clones, of which the top ten take up 2% to 2.5%. Trimming stripped 0 bases from V and 7 bases from J, with 12 bases between. Germline CDR1 and CDR2: LNHNV and YYDKDF (reference sequence). This CDR3 has 14 amino acids. The origin of this receptor is a female donor in good health and CMV-seronegative. The sample consisted of PBMCs. V usage is TRBV15 and J usage is TRBJ2-5; possibly TRBD1 for D (6 bases). For the CDR3, the DNA is TGTGCCACCAGCAGAGAGGACAGCCCAGGGACCCAGTACTTC. It specifies CATSREDSPGTQYF.